This TCR beta chain came from a study of immune evolution from preneoplasia to lung adenocarcinoma. Nucleic acids came from premalignant or tumor cells enriched by macro-dissection. Method: immunoSEQ multiplex PCR; TCRdb's copy keeps in-frame clones and lacks some. The profile shows 15,000 or so clones, roughly 86% of them singletons. This clone was seen just once. Its target is unknown. Points from the study as a whole: Top clone share appeared to fall from AAH through AIS, MIA, adenocarcinoma.

This CDR3 is built from 13 residues. Germline-derived CDR1 and CDR2 are SGHTA and FQGNSA. V dropped 5 bases and J dropped 6; count of bases not matched to a gene: 7. The V gene is TRBV7-2, the J gene TRBJ2-7; 7 nucleotides match TRBD1. Sequenced input: FFPE minimally invasive lung adenocarcinoma tissue. The receptor comes from a person between 55 and 80 years old with lung adenocarcinoma. CDR3 sequence (DNA): TGTGCCAGCAGCCCAGACAGGGTACGCGAGCAGTACTTC. Encoded protein: CASSPDRVREQYF. The full variable domain, completed using reference TRBV7-2 and TRBJ2-7, is GAGVSQSPSNKVTEKGKDVELRCDPISGHTALYWYRQSLGQGLEFLIYFQGNSAPDKSGLPSDRFSAERTGGSVSTLTIQRTQQEDSAVYLCASSPDRVREQYFGPGTRLTVT.